This is a list of T cell receptor beta chains from one sample in a study of radiotherapy plus CTLA-4 blockade in lung cancer. TCRdb's table, derived via immunoSEQ multiplex PCR, lists solely in-frame clones and lacks some. This sample has roughly 45,000 clones, with almost 65% found just once. The sequencing used peripheral blood, collected from a patient treated with radiotherapy plus ipilimumab. The receptors were gathered from a human donor with non-small cell lung cancer who had a partial response to radiotherapy plus ipilimumab. CDR3s include the opening cysteine and the closing phenylalanine or tryptophan. Each record gives: CDR3 DNA, CDR3 protein, clone size, V gene, D gene, J gene, CDR3 length. The D gene is left open where the match is weak. The size field is filled for only some rows; it gives once, few, many or a size class.

cdr3_nt: TGTGCCAGCAGCTTGGTGCCGGGAGGCGACGGGGAGCTGTTTTTT
cdr3_aa: CASSLVPGGDGELFF
clone_size: NA
v_call: TRBV5-6
d_call: TRBD2
j_call: TRBJ2-2
cdr3_length: 15

cdr3_nt: TGTGCCAGCAGCCGGGGACCGGTATCGGAACTAGCGTTTCGCACAGATACGCAGTATTTT
cdr3_aa: CASSRGPVSELAFRTDTQYF
clone_size: NA
v_call: TRBV14
d_call: TRBD2
j_call: TRBJ2-3
cdr3_length: 20

cdr3_nt: TGTGCCTGGAGTGTCCCAGGGAATTCACCCCTCCACTTT
cdr3_aa: CAWSVPGNSPLHF
clone_size: few
v_call: TRBV30
d_call: NA
j_call: TRBJ1-6
cdr3_length: 13

cdr3_nt: TGTGCCAGCAGTGAAAGAGGCACAGGGGCGGCTTTCTTT
cdr3_aa: CASSERGTGAAFF
clone_size: NA
v_call: TRBV6-1
d_call: TRBD1
j_call: TRBJ1-1
cdr3_length: 13

cdr3_nt: TGCAGCGTTAGGGGCCTTAGAACGGATGAGCAGTTCTTC
cdr3_aa: CSVRGLRTDEQFF
clone_size: NA
v_call: TRBV29-1
d_call: NA
j_call: TRBJ2-1
cdr3_length: 13

cdr3_nt: TGCGCCAGCAGCCCCGGGACTACCCAAGAGACCCAGTACTTC
cdr3_aa: CASSPGTTQETQYF
clone_size: NA
v_call: TRBV5-1
d_call: TRBD2
j_call: TRBJ2-5
cdr3_length: 14

cdr3_nt: TGTGCCAGCAAGCCCCCTGGAGGATACGAGCAGTACTTC
cdr3_aa: CASKPPGGYEQYF
clone_size: NA
v_call: TRBV2
d_call: NA
j_call: TRBJ2-7
cdr3_length: 13

cdr3_nt: TGTGCCAGTAGTTCCCGGAGGGGGGGAAATCAGCCCCAGCATTTT
cdr3_aa: CASSSRRGGNQPQHF
clone_size: NA
v_call: TRBV19
d_call: NA
j_call: TRBJ1-5
cdr3_length: 15

cdr3_nt: TGTGCCAGTAGTATAGGGACAGGGTCTTACAATGAGCAGTTCTTC
cdr3_aa: CASSIGTGSYNEQFF
clone_size: few
v_call: TRBV19
d_call: TRBD1
j_call: TRBJ2-1
cdr3_length: 15

cdr3_nt: TGTGCCAGCCGCGGACAGGGCGGGGAGACCCAGTACTTC
cdr3_aa: CASRGQGGETQYF
clone_size: few
v_call: TRBV2
d_call: TRBD1
j_call: TRBJ2-5
cdr3_length: 13